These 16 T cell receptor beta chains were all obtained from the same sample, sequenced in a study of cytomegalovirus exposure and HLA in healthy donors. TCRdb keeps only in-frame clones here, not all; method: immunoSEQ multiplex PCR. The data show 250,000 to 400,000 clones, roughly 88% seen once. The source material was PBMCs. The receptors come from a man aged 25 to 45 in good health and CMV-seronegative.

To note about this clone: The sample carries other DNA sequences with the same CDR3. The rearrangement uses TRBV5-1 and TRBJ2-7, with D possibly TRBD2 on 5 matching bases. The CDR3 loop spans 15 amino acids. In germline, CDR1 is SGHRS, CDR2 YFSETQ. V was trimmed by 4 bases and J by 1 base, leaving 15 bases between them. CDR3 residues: CASSLGGTGSYEQYF. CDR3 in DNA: TGCGCCAGCAGCCTCGGAGGAACGGGGTCCTACGAGCAGTACTTC.

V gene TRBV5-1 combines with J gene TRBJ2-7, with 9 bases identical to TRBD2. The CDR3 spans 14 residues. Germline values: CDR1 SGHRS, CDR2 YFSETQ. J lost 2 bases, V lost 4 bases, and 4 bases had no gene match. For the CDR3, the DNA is TGCGCCAGCAGCCTTAGCGGGGGCCCCTACGAGCAGTACTTC. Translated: CASSLSGGPYEQYF.

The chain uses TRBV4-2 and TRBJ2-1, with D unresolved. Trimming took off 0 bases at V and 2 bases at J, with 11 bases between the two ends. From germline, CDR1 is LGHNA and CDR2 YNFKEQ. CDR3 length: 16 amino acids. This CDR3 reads CASSQDYLTPYNEQFF. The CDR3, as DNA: TGTGCCAGCAGCCAAGATTACCTCACTCCCTACAATGAGCAGTTCTTC.

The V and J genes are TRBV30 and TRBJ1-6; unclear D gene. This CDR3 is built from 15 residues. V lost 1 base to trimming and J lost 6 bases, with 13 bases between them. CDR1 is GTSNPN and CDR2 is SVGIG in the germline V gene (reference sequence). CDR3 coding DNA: TGTGCCTGGAGTGCTACACAAGGGAGTAATTCACCCCTCCACTTT. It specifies CAWSATQGSNSPLHF. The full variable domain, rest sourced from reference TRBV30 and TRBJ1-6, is SQTIHQWPATLVQPVGSPLSLECTVEGTSNPNLYWYRQAAGRGLQLLFYSVGIGQISSEVPQNLSASRPQDRQFILSSKKLLLSDSGFYLCAWSATQGSNSPLHFGNGTRLTVT.

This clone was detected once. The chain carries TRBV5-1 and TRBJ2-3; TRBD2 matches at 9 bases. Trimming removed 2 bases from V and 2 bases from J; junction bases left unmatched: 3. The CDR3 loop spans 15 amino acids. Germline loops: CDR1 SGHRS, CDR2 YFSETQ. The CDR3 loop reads CASSFGGGATDTQYF. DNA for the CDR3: TGCGCCAGCAGCTTCGGCGGGGGGGCCACAGATACGCAGTATTTT.

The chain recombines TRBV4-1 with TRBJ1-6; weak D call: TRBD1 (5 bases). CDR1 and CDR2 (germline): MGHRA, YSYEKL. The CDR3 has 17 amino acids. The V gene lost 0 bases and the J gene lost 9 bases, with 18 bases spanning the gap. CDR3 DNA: TGCGCCAGCAGCCAAGAGGTAATGGGGCCCGATGCTTCACCCCTCCACTTT. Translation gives CASSQEVMGPDASPLHF.

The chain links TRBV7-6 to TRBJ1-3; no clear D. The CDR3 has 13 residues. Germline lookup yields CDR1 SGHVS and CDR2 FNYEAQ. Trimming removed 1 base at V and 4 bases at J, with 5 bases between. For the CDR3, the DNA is TGTGCCAGCAGCTTAGGCGGCGGAAACACCATATATTTT. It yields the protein CASSLGGGNTIYF. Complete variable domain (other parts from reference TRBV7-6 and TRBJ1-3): GAGVSQSPRYKVTKRGQDVALRCDPISGHVSLYWYRQALGQGPEFLTYFNYEAQQDKSGLPNDRFSAERPEGSISTLTIQRTEQRDSAMYRCASSLGGGNTIYFGEGSWLTVV.

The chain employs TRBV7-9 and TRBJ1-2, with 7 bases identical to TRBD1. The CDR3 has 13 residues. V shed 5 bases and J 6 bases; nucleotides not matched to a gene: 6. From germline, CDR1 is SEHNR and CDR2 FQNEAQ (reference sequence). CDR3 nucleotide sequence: TGTGCCAGCAGCCTTACAGGGGCGGATGGCTACACCTTC. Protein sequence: CASSLTGADGYTF.

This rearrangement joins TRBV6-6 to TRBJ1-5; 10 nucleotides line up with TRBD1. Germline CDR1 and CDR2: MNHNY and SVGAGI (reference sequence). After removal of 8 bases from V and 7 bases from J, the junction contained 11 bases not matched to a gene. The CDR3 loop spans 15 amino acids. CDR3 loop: CASSPGGQGKQPQHF. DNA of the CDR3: TGTGCCAGCTCCCCGGGGGGACAGGGGAAGCAGCCCCAGCATTTT.

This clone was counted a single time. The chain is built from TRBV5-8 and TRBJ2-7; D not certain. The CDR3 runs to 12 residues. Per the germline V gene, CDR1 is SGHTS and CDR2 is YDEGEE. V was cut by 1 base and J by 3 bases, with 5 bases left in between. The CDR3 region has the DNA TGTGCCAGCAGCTTGACCGGCTACGAGCAGTACTTC. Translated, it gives CASSLTGYEQYF.

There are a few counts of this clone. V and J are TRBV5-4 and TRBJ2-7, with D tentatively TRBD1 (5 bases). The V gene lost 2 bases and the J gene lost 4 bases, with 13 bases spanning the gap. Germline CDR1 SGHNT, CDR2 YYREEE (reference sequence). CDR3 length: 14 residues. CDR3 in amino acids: CASSLGYQGYEQYF. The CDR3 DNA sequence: TGTGCCAGCAGCTTAGGATACCAGGGATACGAGCAGTACTTC.

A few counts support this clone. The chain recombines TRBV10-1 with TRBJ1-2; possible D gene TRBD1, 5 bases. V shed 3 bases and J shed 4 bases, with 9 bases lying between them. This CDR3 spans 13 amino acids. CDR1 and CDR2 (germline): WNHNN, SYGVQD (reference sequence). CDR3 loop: CASSEAGGYGYTF. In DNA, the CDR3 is TGCGCCAGCAGTGAAGCGGGGGGCTATGGCTACACCTTC.

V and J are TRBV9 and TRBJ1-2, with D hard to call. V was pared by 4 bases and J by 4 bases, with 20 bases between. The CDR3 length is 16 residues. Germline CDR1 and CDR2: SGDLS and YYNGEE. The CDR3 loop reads CASSRDTSYDRYGYTF. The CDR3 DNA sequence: TGTGCCAGCAGCAGAGACACCTCATATGATCGCTATGGCTACACCTTC.

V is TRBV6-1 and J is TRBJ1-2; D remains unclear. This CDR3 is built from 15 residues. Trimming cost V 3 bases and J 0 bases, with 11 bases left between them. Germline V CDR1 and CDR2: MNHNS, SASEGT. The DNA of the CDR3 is TGTGCCAGCAGTGAGACACCTTGGACTAACTATGGCTACACCTTC. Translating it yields CASSETPWTNYGYTF.

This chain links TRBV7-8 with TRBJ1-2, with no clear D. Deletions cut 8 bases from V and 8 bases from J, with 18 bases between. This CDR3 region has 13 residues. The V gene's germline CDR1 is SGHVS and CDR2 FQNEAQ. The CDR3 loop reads CASDRGGGLGYTF. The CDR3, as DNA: TGTGCCAGCGACCGAGGTGGCGGGTTAGGCTACACCTTC. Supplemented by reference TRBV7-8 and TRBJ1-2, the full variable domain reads GAGVSQSPRYKVAKRGQDVALRCDPISGHVSLFWYQQALGQGPEFLTYFQNEAQLDKSGLPSDRFFAERPEGSVSTLKIQRTQQEDSAVYLCASDRGGGLGYTFGSGTRLTVV.

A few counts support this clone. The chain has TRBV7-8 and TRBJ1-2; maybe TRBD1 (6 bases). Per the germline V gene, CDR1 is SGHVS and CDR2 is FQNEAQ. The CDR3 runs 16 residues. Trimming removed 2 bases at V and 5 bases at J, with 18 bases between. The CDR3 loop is CASSLRRTDEIYGYTF. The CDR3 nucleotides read TGTGCCAGCAGCTTAAGGCGGACAGATGAAATTTATGGCTACACCTTC.